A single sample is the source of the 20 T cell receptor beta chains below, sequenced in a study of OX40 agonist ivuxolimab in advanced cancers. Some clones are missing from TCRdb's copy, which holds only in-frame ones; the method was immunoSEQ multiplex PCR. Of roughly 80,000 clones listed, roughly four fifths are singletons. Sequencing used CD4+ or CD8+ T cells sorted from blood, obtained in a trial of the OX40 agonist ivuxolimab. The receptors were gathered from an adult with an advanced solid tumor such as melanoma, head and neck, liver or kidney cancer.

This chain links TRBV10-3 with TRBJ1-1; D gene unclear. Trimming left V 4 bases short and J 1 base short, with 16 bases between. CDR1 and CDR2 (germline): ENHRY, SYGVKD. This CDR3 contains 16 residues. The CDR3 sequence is CAISAAAVATNTEAFF. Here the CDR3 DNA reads TGTGCCATCAGTGCTGCAGCCGTTGCCACGAACACTGAAGCTTTCTTT.

CDR3 residues: CASSLEDRVHSPLHF. CDR3 DNA sequence: TGTGCCAGCAGCTTGGAGGACAGGGTACATTCACCCCTCCACTTT. The rearrangement joins TRBV5-4 to TRBJ1-6; TRBD1 agrees at 8 bases. Germline V lookup: CDR1 SGHNT, CDR2 YYREEE (reference sequence). The CDR3 is made up of 15 amino acids. Germline trimming cut 0 bases from V and 8 bases from J; bases unmatched to any gene: 4.

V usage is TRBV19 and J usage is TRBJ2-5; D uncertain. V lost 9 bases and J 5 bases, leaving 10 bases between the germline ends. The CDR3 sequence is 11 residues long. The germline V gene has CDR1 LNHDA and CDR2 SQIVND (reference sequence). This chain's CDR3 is CASNSGETQYF. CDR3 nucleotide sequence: TGTGCCAGCAACTCTGGGGAGACCCAGTACTTC.

For the CDR3, the DNA is TGTGCCAGTAGTGCGCGCGGGGGGGAGGCAGAGACCCAGTACTTC. Translated: CASSARGGEAETQYF. This chain links TRBV19 with TRBJ2-5, with TRBD2 identical over 9 bases. V lost 5 bases, J lost 4 bases, and 8 bases stayed unmatched. Germline lookup yields CDR1 LNHDA and CDR2 SQIVND (reference sequence). The CDR3 runs 15 residues.

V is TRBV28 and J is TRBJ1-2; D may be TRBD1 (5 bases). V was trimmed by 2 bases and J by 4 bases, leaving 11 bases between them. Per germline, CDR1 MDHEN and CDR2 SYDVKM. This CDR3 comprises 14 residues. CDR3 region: CASSLGATFYGYTF. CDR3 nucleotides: TGTGCCAGCAGTTTAGGGGCAACTTTCTATGGCTACACCTTC.

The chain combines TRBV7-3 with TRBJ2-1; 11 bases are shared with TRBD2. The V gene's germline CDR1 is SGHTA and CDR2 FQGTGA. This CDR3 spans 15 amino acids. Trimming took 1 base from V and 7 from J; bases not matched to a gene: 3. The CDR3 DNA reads TGTGCCAGCAGCTTAAATTTAGCGGGGGGGAATGAGCAGTTCTTC. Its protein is CASSLNLAGGNEQFF.

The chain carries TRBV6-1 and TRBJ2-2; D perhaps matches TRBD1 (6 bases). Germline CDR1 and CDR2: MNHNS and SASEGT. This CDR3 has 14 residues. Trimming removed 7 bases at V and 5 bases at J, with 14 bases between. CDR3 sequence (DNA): TGTGCCAGCACTAGACAGGTCCCAACCGGGGAGCTGTTTTTT. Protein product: CASTRQVPTGELFF.

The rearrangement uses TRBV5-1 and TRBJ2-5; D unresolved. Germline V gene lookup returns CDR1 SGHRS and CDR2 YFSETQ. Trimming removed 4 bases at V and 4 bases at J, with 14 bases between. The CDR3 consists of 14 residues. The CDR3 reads CASSPQVGLETQYF. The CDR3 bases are TGCGCCAGCAGCCCCCAGGTGGGATTAGAGACCCAGTACTTC. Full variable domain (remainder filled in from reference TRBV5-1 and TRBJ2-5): KAGVTQTPRYLIKTRGQQVTLSCSPISGHRSVSWYQQTPGQGLQFLFEYFSETQRNKGNFPGRFSGRQFSNSRSEMNVSTLELGDSALYLCASSPQVGLETQYFGPGTRLLVL.

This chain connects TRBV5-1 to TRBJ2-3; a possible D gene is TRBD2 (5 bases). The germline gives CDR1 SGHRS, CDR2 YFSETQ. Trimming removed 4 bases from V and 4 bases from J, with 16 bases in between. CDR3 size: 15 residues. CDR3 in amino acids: CASSAGLLRADTQYF. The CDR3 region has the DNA TGCGCCAGCAGCGCCGGATTACTGAGGGCAGATACGCAGTATTTT.

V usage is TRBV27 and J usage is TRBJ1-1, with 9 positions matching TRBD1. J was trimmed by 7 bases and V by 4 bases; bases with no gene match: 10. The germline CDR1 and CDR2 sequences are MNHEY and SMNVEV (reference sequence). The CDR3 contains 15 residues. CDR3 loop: CASSWGQGRVIEAFF. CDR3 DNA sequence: TGTGCCAGCAGTTGGGGACAGGGAAGAGTTATTGAAGCTTTCTTT.

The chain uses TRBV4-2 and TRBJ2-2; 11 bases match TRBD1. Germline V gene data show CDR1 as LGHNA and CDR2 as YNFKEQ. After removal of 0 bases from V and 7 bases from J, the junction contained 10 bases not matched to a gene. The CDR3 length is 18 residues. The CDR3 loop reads CASSQDSRTGGAGGELFF. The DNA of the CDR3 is TGTGCCAGCAGCCAAGATAGTAGGACAGGGGGCGCCGGCGGGGAGCTGTTTTTT.

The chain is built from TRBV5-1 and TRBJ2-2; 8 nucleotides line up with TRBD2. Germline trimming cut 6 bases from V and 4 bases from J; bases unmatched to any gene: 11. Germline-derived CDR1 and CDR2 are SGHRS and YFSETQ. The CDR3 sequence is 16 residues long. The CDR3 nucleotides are TGCGCCAGCACCCCACCAGCGGGGGTGTCCACCGGGGAGCTGTTTTTT. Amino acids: CASTPPAGVSTGELFF. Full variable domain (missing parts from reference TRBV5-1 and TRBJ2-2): KAGVTQTPRYLIKTRGQQVTLSCSPISGHRSVSWYQQTPGQGLQFLFEYFSETQRNKGNFPGRFSGRQFSNSRSEMNVSTLELGDSALYLCASTPPAGVSTGELFFGEGSRLTVL.

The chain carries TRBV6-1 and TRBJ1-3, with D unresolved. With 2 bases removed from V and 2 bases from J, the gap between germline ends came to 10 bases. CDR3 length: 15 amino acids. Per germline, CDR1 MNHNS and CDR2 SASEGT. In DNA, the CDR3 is TGTGCCAGCAGTGAAACGGGAGGGACTGGAAACACCATATATTTT. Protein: CASSETGGTGNTIYF.

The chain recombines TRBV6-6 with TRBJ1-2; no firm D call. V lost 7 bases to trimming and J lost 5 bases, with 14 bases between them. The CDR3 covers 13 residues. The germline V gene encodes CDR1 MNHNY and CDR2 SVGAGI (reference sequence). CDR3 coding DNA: TGTGCCAGCACCACCTCGGACCTTTATGGCTACACCTTC. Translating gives CASTTSDLYGYTF.

In DNA form, the CDR3 reads TGTGCCAGAAGAAAACTCCCCCGGAGACTAGCGGGGGCCGTCTCCTACGAGCAGTACTTC. Amino acids: CARRKLPRRLAGAVSYEQYF. The chain employs TRBV5-3 and TRBJ2-7, with TRBD2 matching 12 bases. Being an ORF, TRBV5-3 has a function that is uncertain. V shed 5 bases, J shed 0 bases, and the junction held 18 bases outside the gene matches. The CDR3 contains 20 residues.

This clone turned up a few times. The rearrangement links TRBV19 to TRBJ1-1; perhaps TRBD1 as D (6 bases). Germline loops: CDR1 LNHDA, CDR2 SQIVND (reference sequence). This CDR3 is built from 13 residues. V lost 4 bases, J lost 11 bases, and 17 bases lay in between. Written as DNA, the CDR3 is TGTGCCAGTAGTACAGGGGACCGCTTCTATGCTTTCTTT. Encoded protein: CASSTGDRFYAFF.

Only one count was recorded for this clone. The CDR3 DNA sequence: TGTGCCAGTAGTGACGAGGGACAGGGCCCCTCGAGCGAGCAGTACTTC. Residues: CASSDEGQGPSSEQYF. The chain employs TRBV19 and TRBJ2-7; 9 bases fit TRBD1. The trim removed 5 bases at V and 6 bases at J, leaving 14 bases unmatched. Germline V lookup: CDR1 LNHDA, CDR2 SQIVND (reference sequence). CDR3 length: 16 amino acids.

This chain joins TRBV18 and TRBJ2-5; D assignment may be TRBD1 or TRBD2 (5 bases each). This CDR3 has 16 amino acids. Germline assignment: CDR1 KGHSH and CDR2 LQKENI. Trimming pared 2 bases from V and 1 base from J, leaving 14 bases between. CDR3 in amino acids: CASSPFALGTQETQYF. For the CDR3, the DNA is TGTGCCAGCTCACCATTTGCCCTCGGGACCCAAGAGACCCAGTACTTC.

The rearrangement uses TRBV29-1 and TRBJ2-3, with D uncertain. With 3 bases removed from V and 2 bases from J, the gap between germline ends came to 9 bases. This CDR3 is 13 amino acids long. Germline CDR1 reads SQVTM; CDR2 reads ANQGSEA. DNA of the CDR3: TGCAGCGTTGAGGTTACATTCACAGATACGCAGTATTTT. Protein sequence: CSVEVTFTDTQYF.

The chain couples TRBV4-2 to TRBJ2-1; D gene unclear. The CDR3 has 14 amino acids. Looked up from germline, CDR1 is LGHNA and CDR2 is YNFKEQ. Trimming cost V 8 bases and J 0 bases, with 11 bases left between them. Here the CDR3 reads CASRAGLSYNEQFF. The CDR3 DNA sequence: TGTGCCAGCCGTGCCGGGCTCTCCTACAATGAGCAGTTCTTC.